This T cell receptor beta chain was captured in a study of blood T cell repertoires in COVID-19. The method was immunoSEQ multiplex PCR; TCRdb's version includes in-frame clones alone and lacks a portion of them. The sample yields some 190,000 clones, around 76% seen once. V lost 8 bases and J lost 4; bases outside the gene matches: 7. The CDR3 length is 15 residues. The germline V gene has CDR1 LNHDA and CDR2 SQIVND (reference sequence). Across fewer than 25 US areas, participants ranged in age from roughly 18 to 95 years. Sequencing was carried out using PBMCs or T cells enriched from blood (not recorded which). This TCR came from a woman between 50 and 59 years old with acute COVID-19. The chain links TRBV19 to TRBJ2-2; 10 bases map to TRBD1. The CDR3 bases are TGTGCCAGTGCCTTCCGGACAGGGGGCACCGGGGAGCTGTTTTTT. Amino acids: CASAFRTGGTGELFF.